This T cell receptor beta chain is drawn from a study of T cells after yellow fever vaccination. Study observations and caveats: Reappearance after the booster was seen for most primary-vaccination clones, at 95% to 97% CD4 and 70% to 90% CD8.

Per the germline V gene, CDR1 is MDHEN and CDR2 is SYDVKM. The CDR3 has 13 residues. Trimming shortened V by 1 base and J by 2 bases, and 4 bases separated the two germline ends. The 5'RACE template-switching step produced TCR cDNA and added a universal primer site and UMIs. Using its own MiXCR run on the 5' RACE reads, TCRdb lists one record per CDR3 protein. Of around 350,000 distinct CDR3 sequences listed, roughly 11% are singletons. The table lists this clonotype with many counts. Antigen specificity is unknown. This chain connects TRBV28 to TRBJ2-3, with D unresolved. The specimen was PBMCs, collected on the day of the first yellow fever vaccination. The TCR sequence derives from a man between 18 and 35 years old who received the YFV17D yellow fever vaccine. The CDR3 sequence: CASSLYATDTQYF. DNA for the CDR3: TGTGCCAGCAGTTTATACGCCACAGATACGCAGTATTTT.